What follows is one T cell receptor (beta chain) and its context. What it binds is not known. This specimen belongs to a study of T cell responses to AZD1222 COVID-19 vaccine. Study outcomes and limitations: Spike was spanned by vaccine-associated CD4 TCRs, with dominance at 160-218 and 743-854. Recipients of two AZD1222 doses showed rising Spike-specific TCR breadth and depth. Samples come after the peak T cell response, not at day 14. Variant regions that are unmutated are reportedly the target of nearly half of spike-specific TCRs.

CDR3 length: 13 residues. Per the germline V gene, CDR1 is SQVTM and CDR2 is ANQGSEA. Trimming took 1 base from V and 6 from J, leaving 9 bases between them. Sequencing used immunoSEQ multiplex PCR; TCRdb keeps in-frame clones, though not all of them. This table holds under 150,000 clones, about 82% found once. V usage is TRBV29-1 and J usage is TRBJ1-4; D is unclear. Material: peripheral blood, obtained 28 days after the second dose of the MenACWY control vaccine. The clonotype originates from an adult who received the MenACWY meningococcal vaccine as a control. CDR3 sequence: CSVEGAGYEKLFF. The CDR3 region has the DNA TGCAGCGTTGAAGGTGCAGGATATGAAAAACTGTTTTTT.